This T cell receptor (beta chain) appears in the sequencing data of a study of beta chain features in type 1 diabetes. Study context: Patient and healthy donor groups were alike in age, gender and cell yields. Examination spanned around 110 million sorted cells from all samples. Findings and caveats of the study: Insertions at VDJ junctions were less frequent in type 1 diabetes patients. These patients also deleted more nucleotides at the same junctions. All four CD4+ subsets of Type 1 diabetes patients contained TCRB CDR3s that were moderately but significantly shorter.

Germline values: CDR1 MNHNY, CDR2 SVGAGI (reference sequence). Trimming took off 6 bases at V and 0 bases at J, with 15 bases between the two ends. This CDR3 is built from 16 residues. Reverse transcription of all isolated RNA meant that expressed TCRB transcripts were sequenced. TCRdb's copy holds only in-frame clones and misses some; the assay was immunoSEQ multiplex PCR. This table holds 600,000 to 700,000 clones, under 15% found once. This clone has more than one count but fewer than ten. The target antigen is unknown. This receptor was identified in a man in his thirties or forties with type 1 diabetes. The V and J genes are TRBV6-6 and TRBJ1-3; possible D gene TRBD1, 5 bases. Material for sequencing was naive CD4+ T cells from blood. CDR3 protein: CASSPRGDSSGNTIYF. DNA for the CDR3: TGTGCCAGCAGCCCCCGGGGGGATAGCTCTGGAAACACCATATATTTT.